One and the same sample provided the 18 T cell receptor beta chains below, sequenced in a study of T cell repertoires in cytomegalovirus infection. TCRdb re-derived calls from the reads in MiXCR, one entry per CDR3 protein. The sample records some 560,000 distinct CDR3 sequences, 40% being singletons. Their antigens are not known. The sequences come from cultured PBMCs, collected from culture after CMV antigen stimulation. The origin of the receptors is a human donor in good health (CMV status not recorded). Some clones in this sample may be carry-over from other donors' samples.

A single count supports this clonotype. The V and J genes are TRBV2 and TRBJ2-4; possible D gene TRBD1, 5 bases. The ends were cut back, 9 bases at V and 3 bases at J, with 12 bases in the middle. Looked up from germline, CDR1 is SNHLY and CDR2 is FYNNEI. There are 13 residues in the CDR3. CDR3 in DNA: TGTGCCAGAGAGACAGAAGACAAAAACATTCAGTACTTC. The encoded protein is CARETEDKNIQYF. Using reference TRBV2 and TRBJ2-4 for the parts outside the CDR3, the full variable domain is EPEVTQTPSHQVTQMGQEVILRCVPISNHLYFYWYRQILGQKVEFLVSFYNNEISEKSEIFDDQFSVERPDGSNFTLKIRSTKLEDSAMYFCARETEDKNIQYFGAGTRLSVL.

The table lists this clonotype with a few counts. This chain links TRBV7-2 with TRBJ2-2; D perhaps matches TRBD2 (5 bases). Germline CDR1 SGHTA, CDR2 FQGNSA. V lost 2 bases and J lost 11, with 15 bases in between. The CDR3 is 14 amino acids. The CDR3 here is CASSLRGRDFELFF. The CDR3 DNA reads as TGTGCCAGCAGCTTAAGAGGGAGAGATTTTGAGCTGTTTTTT.

V and J are TRBV7-9 and TRBJ2-4, with D uncertain. CDR1 and CDR2 from the germline V gene are SEHNR and FQNEAQ (reference sequence). The CDR3 has 15 amino acids. The V gene lost 1 base and the J gene lost 0 bases, with 7 bases spanning the gap. Written as DNA, the CDR3 is TGTGCCAGCAGCTTAGAGGATGGAGCCAAAAACATTCAGTACTTC. Its protein product is CASSLEDGAKNIQYF. The full variable domain, in which reference TRBV7-9 and TRBJ2-4 provide the parts outside the CDR3, is DTGVSQNPRHKITKRGQNVTFRCDPISEHNRLYWYRQTLGQGPEFLTYFQNEAQLEKSRLLSDRFSAERPKGSFSTLEIQRTEQGDSAMYLCASSLEDGAKNIQYFGAGTRLSVL.

This clonotype has just a few counts. The chain links TRBV7-6 to TRBJ2-7; D possibly matches TRBD1 or TRBD2 (5 bases each). From germline, CDR1 is SGHVS and CDR2 FNYEAQ. The V end was cut by 6 bases, the J end by 5 bases, with 17 bases between. The CDR3 loop spans 14 amino acids. In DNA, the CDR3 is TGTGCCAGCAGGGGCCGGGACGCCCAAGACGAGCAGTACTTC. It translates to CASRGRDAQDEQYF.

This rearrangement joins TRBV6-5 to TRBJ2-7; D is possibly TRBD1 (6 bases). The CDR3 has 17 amino acids. Germline CDR1 reads MNHEY; CDR2 reads SVGAGI. The V end was cut by 0 bases, the J end by 3 bases, with 18 bases between. CDR3 DNA sequence: TGTGCCAGCAGTTACTCGAACCCCGGGACATTTCTCTACGAGCAGTACTTC. Encoded protein: CASSYSNPGTFLYEQYF.

In its sample, this clonotype was seen many times. The chain employs TRBV7-2 and TRBJ1-1; 7 nucleotides agree with TRBD1. Germline-derived CDR1 and CDR2 are SGHTA and FQGNSA. This CDR3 has 13 residues. The ends lost 5 bases at V and 4 bases at J; junction bases unmatched: 4. CDR3 protein: CASSRQGGTEAFF. CDR3 DNA: TGTGCCAGCAGCCGACAGGGAGGCACTGAAGCTTTCTTT.

The chain combines TRBV7-2 with TRBJ2-1; a weak D match, TRBD2 (5 bases). Germline CDR1 SGHTA, CDR2 FQGNSA. The CDR3 sequence is 16 residues long. V lost 1 base, J lost 6 bases, and 16 bases lay in between. CDR3 sequence: CASSLDLASHINEQFF. CDR3 sequence (DNA): TGTGCCAGCAGCTTAGACTTGGCTAGCCATATCAATGAGCAGTTCTTC.

This clonotype has more than one count but fewer than ten. The rearrangement joins TRBV7-2 to TRBJ1-5; D is ambiguous. Germline CDR1 SGHTA, CDR2 FQGNSA. This CDR3 has 15 amino acids. V lost 0 bases and J lost 4, with 10 bases in between. The CDR3, as DNA: TGTGCCAGCAGCTTAGCCGGACCGATAAATCAGCCCCAGCATTTT. Protein sequence: CASSLAGPINQPQHF. Combining the CDR3 with reference TRBV7-2 and TRBJ1-5 gives the whole variable domain GAGVSQSPSNKVTEKGKDVELRCDPISGHTALYWYRQSLGQGLEFLIYFQGNSAPDKSGLPSDRFSAERTGGSVSTLTIQRTQQEDSAVYLCASSLAGPINQPQHFGDGTRLSIL.

The V call is TRBV7-9, the J call TRBJ2-2; possibly TRBD2 for D (5 bases). Germline V gene lookup returns CDR1 SEHNR and CDR2 FQNEAQ (reference sequence). The CDR3 loop spans 16 amino acids. V lost 5 bases to trimming and J lost 2 bases, with 15 bases between them. This CDR3 reads CASSTGVGRNTGELFF. The DNA for the CDR3 is TGTGCCAGCAGCACCGGGGTTGGGAGAAACACCGGGGAGCTGTTTTTT. Looking up the rest from reference TRBV7-9 and TRBJ2-2 gives the full variable domain: DTGVSQNPRHKITKRGQNVTFRCDPISEHNRLYWYRQTLGQGPEFLTYFQNEAQLEKSRLLSDRFSAERPKGSFSTLEIQRTEQGDSAMYLCASSTGVGRNTGELFFGEGSRLTVL.

As to this clonotype: Germline and junction disagree at one end, which may indicate a read error. The chain recombines TRBV7-2 with TRBJ1-3, with D unclear. The CDR3 runs to 15 residues. From germline, CDR1 is SGHTA and CDR2 FQGNSA. In nucleotides, the CDR3 is TGTGCCAGCAGCCAACGACGGACCTCTGGAAACACCATAACGTTT. Residues: CASSQRRTSGNTITF.

The V call is TRBV6-6, the J call TRBJ1-4; D is unresolved. Trimming pared 1 base from V and 5 bases from J, leaving 8 bases between. The germline gives CDR1 MNHNY, CDR2 SVGAGI (reference sequence). The length of the CDR3 is 14 residues. The CDR3 nucleotides are TGTGCCAGCAGTTACTTCCGGTCAAATGAAAAACTGTTTTTT. Translation: CASSYFRSNEKLFF.

This chain uses TRBV6-2 or TRBV6-3 with TRBJ2-7; the D gene is possibly TRBD2 (6 bases). Trimming pared 6 bases from V and 3 bases from J, leaving 9 bases between. Germline V gives CDR1 MNHEY, CDR2 SVGEGT. CDR3 size: 12 residues. The CDR3 here is CASSAGGYEQYF. CDR3 DNA: TGTGCCAGCAGCGCCGGGGGCTACGAGCAGTACTTC.

The chain recombines TRBV20-1 with TRBJ2-6, with D perhaps TRBD2 (5 bases). Germline CDR1 and CDR2: DFQATT and SNEGSKA (reference sequence). CDR3 size: 14 residues. V was clipped by 4 bases and J by 6 bases, with 13 bases between them. CDR3 amino acids: CSATNPGEANVLTF. As DNA, the CDR3 is TGCAGTGCTACGAACCCCGGGGAGGCCAACGTCCTGACTTTC.

The chain has TRBV20-1 and TRBJ1-5; 9 bases are a match to TRBD1. The ends lost 5 bases at V and 0 bases at J; junction bases unmatched: 8. This CDR3 has 16 amino acids. Germline CDR1 is DFQATT and CDR2 is SNEGSKA (reference sequence). The CDR3 reads CSAWTGESLSNQPQHF. The CDR3 bases are TGCAGTGCTTGGACAGGGGAGTCACTTAGCAATCAGCCCCAGCATTTT.

The V gene is TRBV25-1, the J gene TRBJ1-4; D is undetermined. The V and J ends lost 0 bases and 5 bases respectively, with 16 bases between them. This CDR3 region has 17 residues. The V gene's germline CDR1 is MGHDK and CDR2 SYGVNS. This CDR3 is CASSEYFLNGENEKLFF. CDR3 nucleotide sequence: TGTGCCAGCAGTGAATATTTCTTGAACGGAGAGAATGAAAAACTGTTTTTT.

The sample holds a few counts of this clonotype. The J gene is TRBJ2-5, the V gene TRBV6-5; 7 bases map to TRBD1. The CDR3 is 15 residues long. Germline trimming cut 0 bases from V and 7 bases from J; bases unmatched to any gene: 8. Germline V lookup: CDR1 MNHEY, CDR2 SVGAGI. CDR3 region: CASSYSILGGATQYF. The CDR3 DNA follows: TGTGCCAGCAGTTACTCGATACTAGGGGGCGCGACCCAGTACTTC.

This clonotype has more than one count but fewer than ten. This chain uses TRBV12-3 or TRBV12-4 with TRBJ2-5; D is perhaps TRBD1 or TRBD2 (5 bases each). The CDR3 loop spans 13 amino acids. The ends were cut back, 6 bases at V and 7 bases at J, with 15 bases in the middle. The CDR3 DNA sequence: TGTGCCAGCAGCCCGGGACCCGCGGGGACCCAGTACTTC. It specifies CASSPGPAGTQYF.

The V gene is TRBV7-2, the J gene TRBJ2-7, with TRBD2 matching 8 bases. Germline trimming cut 5 bases from V and 3 bases from J; bases unmatched to any gene: 6. CDR1 and CDR2 from the germline V gene are SGHTA and FQGNSA. CDR3 length equals 14 residues. CDR3 bases: TGTGCCAGCAGCCCCCAGCGGGGGAGCTACGAGCAGTACTTC. It encodes CASSPQRGSYEQYF. The full variable domain, in which reference TRBV7-2 and TRBJ2-7 provide the parts outside the CDR3, is GAGVSQSPSNKVTEKGKDVELRCDPISGHTALYWYRQSLGQGLEFLIYFQGNSAPDKSGLPSDRFSAERTGGSVSTLTIQRTQQEDSAVYLCASSPQRGSYEQYFGPGTRLTVT.